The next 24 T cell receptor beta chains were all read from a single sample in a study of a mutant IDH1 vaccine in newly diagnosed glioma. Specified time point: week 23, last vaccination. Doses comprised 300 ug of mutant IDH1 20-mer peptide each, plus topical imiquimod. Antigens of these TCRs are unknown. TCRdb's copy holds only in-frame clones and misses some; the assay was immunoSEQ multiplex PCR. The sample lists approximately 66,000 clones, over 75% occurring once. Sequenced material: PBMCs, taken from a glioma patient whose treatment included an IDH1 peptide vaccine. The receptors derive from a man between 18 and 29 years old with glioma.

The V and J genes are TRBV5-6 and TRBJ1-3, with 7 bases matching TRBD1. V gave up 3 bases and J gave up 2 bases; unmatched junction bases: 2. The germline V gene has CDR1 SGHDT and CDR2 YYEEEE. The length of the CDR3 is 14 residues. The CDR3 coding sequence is TGTGCCAGCAGCTATGACAGGGCTGGAAACACCATATATTTT. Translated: CASSYDRAGNTIYF. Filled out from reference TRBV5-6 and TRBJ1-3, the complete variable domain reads DAGVTQSPTHLIKTRGQQVTLRCSPKSGHDTVSWYQQALGQGPQFIFQYYEEEERQRGNFPDRFSGHQFPNYSSELNVNALLLGDSALYLCASSYDRAGNTIYFGEGSWLTVV.

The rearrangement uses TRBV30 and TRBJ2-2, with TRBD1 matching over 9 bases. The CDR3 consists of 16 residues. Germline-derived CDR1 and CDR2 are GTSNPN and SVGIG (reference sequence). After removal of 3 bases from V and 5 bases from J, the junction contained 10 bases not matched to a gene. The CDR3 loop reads CAWSRVDRGLTGELFF. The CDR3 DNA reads TGTGCCTGGAGCCGGGTGGACAGGGGTTTGACCGGGGAGCTGTTTTTT.

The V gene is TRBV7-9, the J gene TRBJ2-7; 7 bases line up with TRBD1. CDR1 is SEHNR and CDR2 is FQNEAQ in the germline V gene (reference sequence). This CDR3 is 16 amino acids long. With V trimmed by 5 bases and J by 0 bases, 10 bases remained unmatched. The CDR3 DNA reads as TGTGCCAGCAGCCCCCAACAGGGGCAGAGCTCCTACGAGCAGTACTTC. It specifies CASSPQQGQSSYEQYF. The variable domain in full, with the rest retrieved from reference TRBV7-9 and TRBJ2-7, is DTGVSQNPRHKITKRGQNVTFRCDPISEHNRLYWYRQTLGQGPEFLTYFQNEAQLEKSRLLSDRFSAERPKGSFSTLEIQRTEQGDSAMYLCASSPQQGQSSYEQYFGPGTRLTVT.

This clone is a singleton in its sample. CDR3 sequence (DNA): TGTGCCAGCACCCCCTTCAGGGGGACAGATACGCAGTATTTT. This codes for CASTPFRGTDTQYF. The rearrangement uses TRBV6-5 and TRBJ2-3; 7 bases agree with TRBD1. V dropped 7 bases and J dropped 3; count of bases not matched to a gene: 7. Per germline, CDR1 MNHEY and CDR2 SVGAGI. The CDR3 contains 14 residues.

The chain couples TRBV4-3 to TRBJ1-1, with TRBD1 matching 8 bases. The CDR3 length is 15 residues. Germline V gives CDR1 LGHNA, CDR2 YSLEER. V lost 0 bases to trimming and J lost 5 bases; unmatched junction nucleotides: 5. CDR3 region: CASSQEGRGRTEAFF. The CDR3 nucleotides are TGCGCCAGCAGCCAAGAAGGCAGGGGGCGAACTGAAGCTTTCTTT.

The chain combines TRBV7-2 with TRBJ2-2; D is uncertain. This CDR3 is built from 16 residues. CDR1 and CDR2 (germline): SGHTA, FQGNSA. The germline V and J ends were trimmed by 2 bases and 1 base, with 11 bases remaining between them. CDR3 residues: CASSLQPLKNTGELFF. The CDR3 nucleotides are TGTGCCAGCAGCTTACAGCCTCTAAAGAACACCGGGGAGCTGTTTTTT.

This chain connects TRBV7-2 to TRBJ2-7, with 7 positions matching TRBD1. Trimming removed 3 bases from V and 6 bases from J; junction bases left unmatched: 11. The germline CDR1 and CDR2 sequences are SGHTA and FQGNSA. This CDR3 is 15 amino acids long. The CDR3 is CASSFETGLHREQYF. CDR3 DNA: TGTGCCAGCAGCTTCGAGACAGGGCTACATCGCGAGCAGTACTTC.

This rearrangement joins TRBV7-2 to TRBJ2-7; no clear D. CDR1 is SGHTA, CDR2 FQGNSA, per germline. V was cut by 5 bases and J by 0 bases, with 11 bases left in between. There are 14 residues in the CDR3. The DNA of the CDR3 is TGTGCCAGCAGCCTAATCAGTGCCTCCTACGAGCAGTACTTC. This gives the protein CASSLISASYEQYF.

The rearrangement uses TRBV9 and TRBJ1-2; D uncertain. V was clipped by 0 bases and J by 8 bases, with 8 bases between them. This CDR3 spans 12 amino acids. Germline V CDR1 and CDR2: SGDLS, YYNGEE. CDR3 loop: CASSVGTMGYTF. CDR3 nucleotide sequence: TGTGCCAGCAGCGTAGGAACTATGGGCTACACCTTC.

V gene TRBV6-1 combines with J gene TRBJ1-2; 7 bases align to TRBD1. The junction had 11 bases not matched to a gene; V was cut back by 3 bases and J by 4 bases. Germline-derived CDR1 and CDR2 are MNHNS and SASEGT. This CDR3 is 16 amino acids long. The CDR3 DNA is TGTGCCAGCAGTGATTACCGTGGACAGGCATTCTATGGCTACACCTTC. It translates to CASSDYRGQAFYGYTF.

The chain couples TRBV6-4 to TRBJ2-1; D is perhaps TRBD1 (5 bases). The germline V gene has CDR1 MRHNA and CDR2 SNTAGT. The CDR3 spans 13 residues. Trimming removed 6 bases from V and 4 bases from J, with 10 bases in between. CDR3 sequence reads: CASSKDRYNEQFF. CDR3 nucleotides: TGTGCCAGCAGCAAAGACAGATACAATGAGCAGTTCTTC.

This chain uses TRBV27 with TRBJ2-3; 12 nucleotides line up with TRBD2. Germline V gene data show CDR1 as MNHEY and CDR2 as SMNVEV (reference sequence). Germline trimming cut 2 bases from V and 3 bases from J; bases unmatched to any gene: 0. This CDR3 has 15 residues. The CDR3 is CASSLGTSGTDTQYF. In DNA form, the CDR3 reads TGTGCCAGCAGTTTAGGGACTAGCGGGACAGATACGCAGTATTTT.

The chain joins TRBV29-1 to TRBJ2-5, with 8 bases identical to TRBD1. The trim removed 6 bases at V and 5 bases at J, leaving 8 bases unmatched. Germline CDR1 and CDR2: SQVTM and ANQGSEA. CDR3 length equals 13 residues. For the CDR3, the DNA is TGCAGCGTAGGAGACAGGGGACGGGAGACCCAGTACTTC. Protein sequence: CSVGDRGRETQYF.

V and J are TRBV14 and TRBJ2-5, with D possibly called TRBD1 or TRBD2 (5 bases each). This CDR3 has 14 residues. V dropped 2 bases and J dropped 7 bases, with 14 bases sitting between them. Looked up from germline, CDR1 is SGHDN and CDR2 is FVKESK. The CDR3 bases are TGTGCCAGCAGCCAACTGGGGGTTTTTGGGACCCAGTACTTC. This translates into CASSQLGVFGTQYF.

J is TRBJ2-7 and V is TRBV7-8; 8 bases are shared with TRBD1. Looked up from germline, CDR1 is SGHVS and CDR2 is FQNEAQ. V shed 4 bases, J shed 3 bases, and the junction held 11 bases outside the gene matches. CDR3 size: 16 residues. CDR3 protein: CASSSSLTGAGYEQYF. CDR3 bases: TGTGCCAGCAGCTCAAGCCTGACAGGGGCCGGCTACGAGCAGTACTTC.

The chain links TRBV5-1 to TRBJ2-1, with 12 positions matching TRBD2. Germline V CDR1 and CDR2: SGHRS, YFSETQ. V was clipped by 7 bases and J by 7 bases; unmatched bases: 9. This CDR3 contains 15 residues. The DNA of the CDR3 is TGCGCCAGCGTAAGGTACCTAGCGGGGGGGAATGAGCAGTTCTTC. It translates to CASVRYLAGGNEQFF.

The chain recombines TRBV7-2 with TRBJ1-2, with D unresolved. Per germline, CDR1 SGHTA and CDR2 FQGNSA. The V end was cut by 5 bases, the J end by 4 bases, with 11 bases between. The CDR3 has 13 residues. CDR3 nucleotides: TGTGCCAGCAGCCAAGGACGGTTCTATGGCTACACCTTC. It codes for CASSQGRFYGYTF.

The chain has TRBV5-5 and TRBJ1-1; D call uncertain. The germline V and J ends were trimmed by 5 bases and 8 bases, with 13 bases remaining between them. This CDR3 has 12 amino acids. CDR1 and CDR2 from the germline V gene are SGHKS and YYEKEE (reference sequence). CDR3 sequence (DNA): TGTGCCAGCAGGATCTTAACGGGAGAAGCTTTCTTT. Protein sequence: CASRILTGEAFF. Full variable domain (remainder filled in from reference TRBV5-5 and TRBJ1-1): DAGVTQSPTHLIKTRGQQVTLRCSPISGHKSVSWYQQVLGQGPQFIFQYYEKEERGRGNFPDRFSARQFPNYSSELNVNALLLGDSALYLCASRILTGEAFFGQGTRLTVV.

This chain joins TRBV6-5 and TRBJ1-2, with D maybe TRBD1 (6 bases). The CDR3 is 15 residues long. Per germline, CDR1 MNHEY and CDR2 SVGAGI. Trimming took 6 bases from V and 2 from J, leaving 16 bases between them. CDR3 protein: CASRETGIENYGYTF. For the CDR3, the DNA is TGTGCCAGCAGAGAAACAGGGATCGAAAACTATGGCTACACCTTC.

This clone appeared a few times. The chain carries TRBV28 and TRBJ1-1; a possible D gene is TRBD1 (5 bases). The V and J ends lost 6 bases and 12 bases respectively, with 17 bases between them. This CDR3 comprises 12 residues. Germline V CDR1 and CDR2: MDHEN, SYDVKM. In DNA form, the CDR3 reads TGTGCCAGCAGGAGAAAGGGGCGTCGAACTTTCTTT. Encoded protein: CASRRKGRRTFF.

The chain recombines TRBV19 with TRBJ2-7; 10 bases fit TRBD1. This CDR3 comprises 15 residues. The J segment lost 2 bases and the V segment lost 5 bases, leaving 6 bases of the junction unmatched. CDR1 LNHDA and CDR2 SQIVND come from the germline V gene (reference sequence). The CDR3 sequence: CASSHTGTGAYEQYF. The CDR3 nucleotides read TGTGCCAGTAGTCACACCGGGACAGGGGCCTACGAGCAGTACTTC.

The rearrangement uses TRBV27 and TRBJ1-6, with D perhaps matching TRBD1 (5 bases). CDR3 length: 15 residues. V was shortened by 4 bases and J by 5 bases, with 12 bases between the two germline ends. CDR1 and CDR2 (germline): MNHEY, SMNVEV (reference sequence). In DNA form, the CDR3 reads TGTGCCAGCAGTTGGGACCGCGTGCATAATTCACCCCTCCACTTT. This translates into CASSWDRVHNSPLHF.

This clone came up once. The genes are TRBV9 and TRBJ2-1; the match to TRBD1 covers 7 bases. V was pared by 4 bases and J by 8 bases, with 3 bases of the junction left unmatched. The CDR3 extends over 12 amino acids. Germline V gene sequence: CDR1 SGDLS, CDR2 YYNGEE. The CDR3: CASSSTGDEQFF. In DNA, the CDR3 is TGTGCCAGCAGCTCCACAGGGGATGAGCAGTTCTTC.

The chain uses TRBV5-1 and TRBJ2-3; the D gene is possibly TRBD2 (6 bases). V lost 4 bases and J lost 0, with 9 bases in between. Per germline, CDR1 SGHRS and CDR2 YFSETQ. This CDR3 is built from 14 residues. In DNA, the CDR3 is TGCGCCAGCAGCGTGGGGACTAGCACAGATACGCAGTATTTT. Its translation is CASSVGTSTDTQYF.